This T cell receptor (beta chain) is drawn from a study of blood T cells in healthy people across ages. Regarding the study as a whole: The CMV status of each donor remained undetermined, and this could have confounded shifts in expanded clonotypes. Long-lived donors had more naive CD4+ cells and higher diversity than aged donors.

The V and J ends lost 3 bases and 3 bases respectively, with 15 bases between them. CDR3 size: 15 residues. CDR1 SGHKS and CDR2 YYEKEE come from the germline V gene (reference sequence). PBMCs numbering at least 6.5 million were isolated per sample. The authors extracted at least 5 micrograms of total RNA per sample. PCR was performed a second time for about 7 to 11 cycles using a sample-barcoded 5' primer and a J-beta primer mix. TCRdb itself ran the 5' RACE reads through MiXCR, one entry per CDR3 protein. This table holds over 1,300,000 distinct CDR3 sequences, around 59% found once. As regards this clonotype: Its antigen remains unknown.

The sequencing sample was made of blood. This TCR was sampled from a man aged 18 to 35 in good health. This sequence joins TRBV5-5 and TRBJ1-2; no clear D gene. The CDR3 is CASSSTGLGDYGYTF. The CDR3 DNA follows: TGTGCCAGCAGCTCAACCGGACTGGGCGACTATGGCTACACCTTC.